A single TCR beta chain is shown here with its context. The sample belongs to a study of blood T cell repertoires in COVID-19. The CDR3 runs 14 residues. Trimming pared 8 bases from V and 5 bases from J, leaving 16 bases between. Generated by immunoSEQ multiplex PCR, the TCRdb table keeps only in-frame clones and is missing some. There are over 150,000 clones in the sample; approximately 90% occur only once, and around 13% lies in the top ten. The sample consisted of peripheral blood. This sequence joins TRBV23-1 and TRBJ1-5; a possible D gene is TRBD1 (6 bases). TRBV23-1 is recorded as an ORF, its role being uncertain. This TCR was recovered from a woman in her 70s with COVID-19, enrolled during active disease. The CDR3, as DNA: TGCGCCAGCTCGAGGGCCAGGGGCGATCAGCCCCAGCATTTT. As protein: CASSRARGDQPQHF.